A selection of T cell receptor beta chains follows, all from one sample in a study of blood T cell repertoires in COVID-19. Data came from immunoSEQ multiplex PCR; TCRdb stores just in-frame clones and leaves some out. This table has roughly 220,000 clones, roughly 82% appearing once. Sample: peripheral blood. The receptor source for this set is a middle-aged woman who had recovered from COVID-19. Each CDR3 is given with its conserved first and last residue. A D gene is named only where the DNA matches it firmly. The size entry is marked missing in some rows and otherwise reads once, few, many or a size class.

abundance: NA; j_gene: TRBJ2-7; d_gene: NA; v_gene: TRBV29-1; CDR3nt: TGCAGCGTGGCCTATACTACTAGGGGGGAGCAGTACTTC; CDR3aa: CSVAYTTRGEQYF
abundance: NA; j_gene: TRBJ1-2; d_gene: NA; v_gene: TRBV6-2/TRBV6-3; CDR3nt: TGTGCCAGCAGCCAGTCGGGTTCCGGTGGCTACACCTTC; CDR3aa: CASSQSGSGGYTF
abundance: few; j_gene: TRBJ2-3; d_gene: TRBD2; v_gene: TRBV18; CDR3nt: TGTGCCAGCTCACCGAGCGGGGGTGCAGATACGCAGTATTTT; CDR3aa: CASSPSGGADTQYF
abundance: NA; j_gene: TRBJ2-3; d_gene: TRBD2; v_gene: TRBV7-2; CDR3nt: TGTGCCAGCAGCTTACTTCCCCCGGGACTAGTAAGCACAGATACGCAGTATTTT; CDR3aa: CASSLLPPGLVSTDTQYF
abundance: NA; j_gene: TRBJ2-7; d_gene: NA; v_gene: TRBV3-1/TRBV3-2; CDR3nt: TGTGCCAGCAGCCAAGGGGCCCATCCTACCTACGAGCAGTACTTC; CDR3aa: CASSQGAHPTYEQYF
abundance: NA; j_gene: TRBJ2-3; d_gene: NA; v_gene: TRBV18; CDR3nt: TGTGCCAGCTCACCACCGTCGCCAGGGCCAGATACGCAGTATTTT; CDR3aa: CASSPPSPGPDTQYF
abundance: once; j_gene: TRBJ2-7; d_gene: NA; v_gene: TRBV30; CDR3nt: TGTGCCTGGAGAAGAGGACTAAACTCCTACGAGCAGTACTTC; CDR3aa: CAWRRGLNSYEQYF
abundance: NA; j_gene: TRBJ1-1; d_gene: TRBD1; v_gene: TRBV2; CDR3nt: TGTGCCAGCAGTGCAGGTGGGGGACAGGGATACACTGAAGCTTTCTTT; CDR3aa: CASSAGGGQGYTEAFF
abundance: NA; j_gene: TRBJ2-3; d_gene: TRBD2; v_gene: TRBV5-4; CDR3nt: TGTGCCAGCAGCTTGGTTAGCGGGGCTAGCACAGATACGCAGTATTTT; CDR3aa: CASSLVSGASTDTQYF
abundance: once; j_gene: TRBJ2-7; d_gene: NA; v_gene: TRBV18; CDR3nt: TGTGCCAGCTCACCAGGGGACTGGTCCTACGAGCAGTACTTC; CDR3aa: CASSPGDWSYEQYF
abundance: NA; j_gene: TRBJ1-6; d_gene: NA; v_gene: TRBV9; CDR3nt: TGTGCCAGCAGCGTAGGGACAGACCCACCCCTCCACTTT; CDR3aa: CASSVGTDPPLHF
abundance: NA; j_gene: TRBJ1-1; d_gene: NA; v_gene: TRBV4-1; CDR3nt: TGCGCCAGCAGCCAAGATACCGGGGGACGGCTGTCCACGAACACTGAAGCTTTCTTT; CDR3aa: CASSQDTGGRLSTNTEAFF
abundance: NA; j_gene: TRBJ1-1; d_gene: TRBD1; v_gene: TRBV11-3; CDR3nt: TGTGCCAGCAGCTCCGGGACAGGGAGGCAAGTGGGGAACACTGAAGCTTTCTTT; CDR3aa: CASSSGTGRQVGNTEAFF
abundance: NA; j_gene: TRBJ1-1; d_gene: NA; v_gene: TRBV18; CDR3nt: TGTGCCAGCTCACCGGGGCTAGGGAACACTGAAGCTTTCTTT; CDR3aa: CASSPGLGNTEAFF
abundance: NA; j_gene: TRBJ2-5; d_gene: TRBD2; v_gene: TRBV7-2; CDR3nt: TGTGCCAGCAGCTTGCGGATTAGCGGGGGTCAAGAGACCCAGTACTTC; CDR3aa: CASSLRISGGQETQYF
abundance: NA; j_gene: TRBJ2-3; d_gene: NA; v_gene: TRBV7-2; CDR3nt: TGTGCCAGCAGCTCCGGACTAGATACGCAGTATTTT; CDR3aa: CASSSGLDTQYF
abundance: NA; j_gene: TRBJ2-5; d_gene: TRBD2; v_gene: TRBV3-1/TRBV3-2; CDR3nt: TGTGCCAGCAGCCTCGGGACTAGCGGGGGGGCGGTATTGGAGACCCAGTACTTC; CDR3aa: CASSLGTSGGAVLETQYF
abundance: NA; j_gene: TRBJ2-1; d_gene: NA; v_gene: TRBV7-9; CDR3nt: TGTGCCAGCAGCTTTACCGGCTACAATGAGCAGTTCTTC; CDR3aa: CASSFTGYNEQFF
abundance: NA; j_gene: TRBJ2-2; d_gene: NA; v_gene: TRBV3-1/TRBV3-2; CDR3nt: TGTGCCAGCAGACGACAGGCCTACACCGGGGAGCTGTTTTTT; CDR3aa: CASRRQAYTGELFF
abundance: NA; j_gene: TRBJ2-2; d_gene: NA; v_gene: TRBV10-3; CDR3nt: TGTGCCATTAATCCCGCTCCGGGTCCCGACACCGGGGAGCTGTTTTTT; CDR3aa: CAINPAPGPDTGELFF
abundance: NA; j_gene: TRBJ2-1; d_gene: NA; v_gene: TRBV19; CDR3nt: TGTGCCAGTAACCCTCAGGGGGGAAGCTCCTACAATGAGCAGTTCTTC; CDR3aa: CASNPQGGSSYNEQFF
abundance: once; j_gene: TRBJ2-3; d_gene: TRBD2; v_gene: TRBV5-1; CDR3nt: TGCGCCAGCAGCTTTCGGGACTACACAGATACGCAGTATTTT; CDR3aa: CASSFRDYTDTQYF
abundance: NA; j_gene: TRBJ2-7; d_gene: TRBD1; v_gene: TRBV7-2; CDR3nt: TGTGCCAGCAGCCTAGATAATACAGGGGTTATTTCCTACGAGCAGTACTTC; CDR3aa: CASSLDNTGVISYEQYF
abundance: NA; j_gene: TRBJ2-3; d_gene: NA; v_gene: TRBV14; CDR3nt: TGTGCCAGCAGCCAGACTTTCAGTTCCACAGATACGCAGTATTTT; CDR3aa: CASSQTFSSTDTQYF
abundance: NA; j_gene: TRBJ2-3; d_gene: NA; v_gene: TRBV27; CDR3nt: TGTGCCAGCAGTCCAATTGGGGCGCGGGGTTCCACAGATACGCAGTATTTT; CDR3aa: CASSPIGARGSTDTQYF
abundance: NA; j_gene: TRBJ1-6; d_gene: NA; v_gene: TRBV3-1/TRBV3-2; CDR3nt: TGTGCCAGCAGCCGGTCCTGGTCTCCCCGGGATTCACCCCTCCACTTT; CDR3aa: CASSRSWSPRDSPLHF
abundance: NA; j_gene: TRBJ2-7; d_gene: NA; v_gene: TRBV7-9; CDR3nt: TGTGCCAGCAGCCCATCTAGCGCCCTGTCCTACGAGCAGTACTTC; CDR3aa: CASSPSSALSYEQYF
abundance: NA; j_gene: TRBJ1-2; d_gene: NA; v_gene: TRBV5-1; CDR3nt: TGCGCCAGCAGCTTAGGACAGAGAGCTAACTATGGCTACACCTTC; CDR3aa: CASSLGQRANYGYTF
abundance: NA; j_gene: TRBJ2-2; d_gene: NA; v_gene: TRBV6-1; CDR3nt: TGTGCCAGCAGTGAATTTGGGGGGGGGCCCGGGGAGCTGTTTTTT; CDR3aa: CASSEFGGGPGELFF
abundance: NA; j_gene: TRBJ1-1; d_gene: TRBD1; v_gene: TRBV9; CDR3nt: TGTGCCAGCAGCGTATCTTTTGGTGGGGCAGGGGGCCTGAACACTGAAGCTTTCTTT; CDR3aa: CASSVSFGGAGGLNTEAFF
abundance: NA; j_gene: TRBJ1-2; d_gene: TRBD1; v_gene: TRBV6-5; CDR3nt: TGTGCCAGCAGTTACTCCAGGACAGGGGGCTACACCTTC; CDR3aa: CASSYSRTGGYTF
abundance: NA; j_gene: TRBJ2-1; d_gene: TRBD2; v_gene: TRBV6-4; CDR3nt: TGTGCCAGCAGTGACTCGAGCGGGGGGGGATACGATGAGCAGTTCTTC; CDR3aa: CASSDSSGGGYDEQFF
abundance: NA; j_gene: TRBJ2-2; d_gene: TRBD2; v_gene: TRBV27; CDR3nt: TGTGCCAGCAGTTTGACAGCGGGGGTTACCGGGGAGCTGTTTTTT; CDR3aa: CASSLTAGVTGELFF
abundance: NA; j_gene: TRBJ1-1; d_gene: TRBD1; v_gene: TRBV11-3; CDR3nt: TGTGCCAGCAGCTTTTCGACAGGGGCTGAAGCTTTCTTT; CDR3aa: CASSFSTGAEAFF
abundance: NA; j_gene: TRBJ2-7; d_gene: NA; v_gene: TRBV30; CDR3nt: TGTGCCTGGACAAAGGGGAACTCCTACGAGCAGTACTTC; CDR3aa: CAWTKGNSYEQYF
abundance: NA; j_gene: TRBJ2-7; d_gene: TRBD1; v_gene: TRBV28; CDR3nt: TGTGCCAGCAGTTTATTCCTCGGGTCCGGGACAGGGACCTACGAGCAGTACTTC; CDR3aa: CASSLFLGSGTGTYEQYF
abundance: once; j_gene: TRBJ1-5; d_gene: NA; v_gene: TRBV6-1; CDR3nt: TGTGCCAGCACACCCGACAGGACTAGCAATCAGCCCCAGCATTTT; CDR3aa: CASTPDRTSNQPQHF
abundance: NA; j_gene: TRBJ1-5; d_gene: NA; v_gene: TRBV2; CDR3nt: TGTGCCAGCAGTAAGGACAGAAACCCAAATCAGCCCCAGCATTTT; CDR3aa: CASSKDRNPNQPQHF
abundance: NA; j_gene: TRBJ2-7; d_gene: TRBD1; v_gene: TRBV19; CDR3nt: TGTGCCACTCGGACAGGGGTAGCTGACGAGCAGTACTTC; CDR3aa: CATRTGVADEQYF
abundance: NA; j_gene: TRBJ2-5; d_gene: TRBD2; v_gene: TRBV6-2/TRBV6-3; CDR3nt: TGTGCCAGCAGTTCTAGCGGGGGGGCTCGGAGGGAGACCCAGTACTTC; CDR3aa: CASSSSGGARRETQYF
abundance: NA; j_gene: TRBJ2-3; d_gene: TRBD2; v_gene: TRBV9; CDR3nt: TGTGCCAGCAGCGTGATGGCGGGGGGGATTACTAGCACAGATACGCAGTATTTT; CDR3aa: CASSVMAGGITSTDTQYF
abundance: NA; j_gene: TRBJ1-3; d_gene: NA; v_gene: TRBV29-1; CDR3nt: TGCAGCGTTAAGACACAATCTGGAAACACCATATATTTT; CDR3aa: CSVKTQSGNTIYF
abundance: NA; j_gene: TRBJ2-1; d_gene: NA; v_gene: TRBV24-1; CDR3nt: TGTGCCACCAGTGATTCTCCCAGGGGTAATGAGCAGTTCTTC; CDR3aa: CATSDSPRGNEQFF
abundance: NA; j_gene: TRBJ1-6; d_gene: NA; v_gene: TRBV4-1; CDR3nt: TGCGCCAGCAGCCACGACAGGCAAAGGGGAGGGTCCCTCCACTTT; CDR3aa: CASSHDRQRGGSLHF
abundance: NA; j_gene: TRBJ1-2; d_gene: NA; v_gene: TRBV11-2; CDR3nt: TGTGCCAGCAGCCTTGACTCCCAAGTACCCTATGGCTACACCTTC; CDR3aa: CASSLDSQVPYGYTF
abundance: NA; j_gene: TRBJ2-5; d_gene: TRBD2; v_gene: TRBV24-1; CDR3nt: TGTGCCACCAGTGATACCGGGGGGGCCTTGTACGAGACCCAGTACTTC; CDR3aa: CATSDTGGALYETQYF
abundance: NA; j_gene: TRBJ1-5; d_gene: NA; v_gene: TRBV19; CDR3nt: TGTGCCAGTAGTGGAGGGTTGGGGCAGCCCCAGCATTTT; CDR3aa: CASSGGLGQPQHF